The 19 T cell receptor beta chains listed next were all sequenced from one sample in a study of blood T cell repertoires in COVID-19. Clones were read by immunoSEQ multiplex PCR, and TCRdb kept only the in-frame ones, dropping some. The sample contains roughly 140,000 clones, approximately 80% of which appear only once. Source material: peripheral blood. All receptors come from a man aged 55-75 years with active or convalescent COVID-19.

The V and J genes are TRBV27 and TRBJ2-5, with 11 nucleotides matching TRBD2. Germline V lookup: CDR1 MNHEY, CDR2 SMNVEV (reference sequence). The CDR3 covers 15 residues. The V and J ends lost 5 bases and 5 bases, in that order; junction bases with no gene match: 7. CDR3 loop: CASSPTSGIDETQYF. In nucleotides, the CDR3 is TGTGCCAGCAGTCCGACTAGCGGGATAGATGAGACCCAGTACTTC.

V gene TRBV27 combines with J gene TRBJ1-2; TRBD1 matches at 9 bases. Trimming removed 3 bases from V and 6 bases from J; junction bases left unmatched: 2. The CDR3 loop spans 13 amino acids. Germline lookup yields CDR1 MNHEY and CDR2 SMNVEV (reference sequence). CDR3 amino acids: CASSFRTGDGYTF. The CDR3 DNA is TGTGCCAGCAGTTTCCGGACAGGGGATGGCTACACCTTC.

About this clone: It is unclear where the CDR3 begins or ends on the DNA, so no DNA is shown, and the CDR3 is as TCRdb lists it. CDR3: CASSVRARGQPQHF. The V gene is TRBV5-8, the J gene TRBJ1-5; whether TRBD1, the table's D call, matches the DNA was not checked. The CDR3 adds up to 14 amino acids, both ends counted. Germline loops: CDR1 SGHTS, CDR2 YDEGEE.

The CDR3 DNA reads as TGTGCCAGCTCACCATCCCGGACAGGGGATTGGTCCCTCCACTTT. Protein product: CASSPSRTGDWSLHF. This rearrangement joins TRBV18 to TRBJ1-6; 9 bases agree with TRBD1. CDR1 and CDR2 (germline): KGHSH, LQKENI. The junction had 10 bases not matched to a gene; V was cut back by 2 bases and J by 14 bases. This CDR3 is built from 15 residues.

The chain combines TRBV3-1 (or the pseudogene TRBV3-2) with TRBJ2-5, with a weak D call TRBD1 (6 bases). With 2 bases removed from V and 4 bases from J, the gap between germline ends came to 20 bases. CDR1 is LGHDT and CDR2 is YNNKEL in the germline V gene (reference sequence). There are 17 residues in the CDR3. For the CDR3, the DNA is TGTGCCAGCAGCCAAAACGCCGGACAGTTTTTTAGAGAGACCCAGTACTTC. This codes for CASSQNAGQFFRETQYF.

This chain joins TRBV7-8 and TRBJ1-5, with 10 bases aligning to TRBD1. Germline CDR1 and CDR2: SGHVS and FQNEAQ. Trimming at V came to 5 bases and at J to 2 bases, leaving 9 bases not matched to a gene. The length of the CDR3 is 17 residues. DNA for the CDR3: TGTGCCAGCAGCCCCGGGGACAGGGGCCGAGGCAATCAGCCCCAGCATTTT. Protein: CASSPGDRGRGNQPQHF.

The V call is TRBV2, the J call TRBJ1-5; 7 bases are shared with TRBD1. The CDR3 extends over 14 amino acids. V trimming: 4 bases; J trimming: 6 bases; junction bases outside the gene matches: 6. Germline CDR1 is SNHLY and CDR2 is FYNNEI. CDR3 bases: TGTGCCAGCAGTGTTCGACAGGGCAGTCAGCCCCAGCATTTT. Translation: CASSVRQGSQPQHF.

The count of this clone is one. A much more abundant neighbour one base away suggests this may be a read error. The chain uses TRBV11-2 and TRBJ2-7; no clear D. Per germline, CDR1 SGHAT and CDR2 FQNNGV. The CDR3 contains 14 residues. The chain's CDR3 is CANSLEATVYEQYF. In DNA form, the CDR3 reads TGTGCCAACAGCTTAGAAGCCACAGTCTACGAGCAGTACTTC.

The rearrangement uses TRBV7-9 and TRBJ2-5; TRBD2 matches at 12 bases. The V gene end was trimmed by 5 bases and the J gene end by 2 bases; junction bases not matched to a gene: 9. Germline V gene lookup returns CDR1 SEHNR and CDR2 FQNEAQ (reference sequence). The CDR3 consists of 17 residues. The CDR3 protein is CASSNGIGLAGQETQYF. The DNA for the CDR3 is TGTGCCAGCAGCAACGGGATTGGACTAGCGGGGCAAGAGACCCAGTACTTC.

The chain employs TRBV11-3 and TRBJ2-1, with a weak D call TRBD2 (5 bases). V gave up 5 bases and J gave up 3 bases, with 17 bases separating them. CDR3 length: 16 residues. From germline, CDR1 is SGHNT and CDR2 YENEEA. In nucleotides, the CDR3 is TGTGCCAGCAGCCGGGCGGGTGGTCGCTTCTACAATGAGCAGTTCTTC. This gives the protein CASSRAGGRFYNEQFF.

This chain joins TRBV5-5 and TRBJ2-5, with 7 bases lining up with TRBD1. V dropped 0 bases and J dropped 2; count of bases not matched to a gene: 10. The length of the CDR3 is 17 residues. The V gene's germline CDR1 is SGHKS and CDR2 YYEKEE (reference sequence). The CDR3 here is CASSLEIGGQVQETQYF. CDR3 DNA: TGTGCCAGCAGCTTGGAGATCGGAGGACAGGTACAAGAGACCCAGTACTTC.

This clone was counted between two and nine times. V and J are TRBV7-9 and TRBJ1-2; TRBD1 is a possible D gene (5 bases). Germline CDR1 reads SEHNR; CDR2 reads FQNEAQ (reference sequence). This CDR3 comprises 14 residues. Deletions cut 5 bases from V and 5 bases from J, with 15 bases between. In DNA, the CDR3 is TGTGCCAGCAGCCCCGGCACGCAGGGATATGGCTACACCTTC. It is translated as CASSPGTQGYGYTF. The variable domain in full, completed from reference TRBV7-9 and TRBJ1-2, reads DTGVSQNPRHKITKRGQNVTFRCDPISEHNRLYWYRQTLGQGPEFLTYFQNEAQLEKSRLLSDRFSAERPKGSFSTLEIQRTEQGDSAMYLCASSPGTQGYGYTFGSGTRLTVV.

CDR3 DNA: TGTGCCAGCAGCTTAGCACCACAGGGGAGCGGGAGAAAACTGTTTTTT. Amino acid sequence: CASSLAPQGSGRKLFF. The V and J genes are TRBV7-8 and TRBJ1-4; 7 positions match TRBD1. Germline CDR1 reads SGHVS; CDR2 reads FQNEAQ. V lost 0 bases to trimming and J lost 10 bases; unmatched junction nucleotides: 11. This CDR3 spans 16 amino acids.

The chain links TRBV4-3 to TRBJ1-1, with D possibly TRBD1 on 5 matching bases. Trimming stripped 4 bases from V and 1 base from J, with 10 bases between. The CDR3 is 14 residues long. Germline values: CDR1 LGHNA, CDR2 YSLEER. The CDR3 loop is CASSPGHANTEAFF. CDR3 bases: TGCGCCAGCAGCCCAGGACATGCGAACACTGAAGCTTTCTTT.

The chain employs TRBV27 and TRBJ2-3, with TRBD1 matching over 7 bases. The CDR3 has 16 amino acids. In germline, CDR1 is MNHEY, CDR2 SMNVEV (reference sequence). With 2 bases clipped from V and 4 bases from J, the junction kept 9 bases outside the gene matches. This CDR3 is CASSLGVRGFSDTQYF. The CDR3 DNA is TGTGCCAGCAGTTTAGGGGTCAGGGGGTTTTCAGATACGCAGTATTTT.

The genes are TRBV4-1 and TRBJ1-5; possibly TRBD1 for D (6 bases). CDR3 size: 16 residues. Germline CDR1 and CDR2: MGHRA and YSYEKL. Trimming left V 4 bases short and J 3 bases short, with 16 bases between. The CDR3 DNA is TGCGCCAGCAGCCCGCAACAGGGTGTTACCAATCAGCCCCAGCATTTT. It yields the protein CASSPQQGVTNQPQHF.

The chain couples TRBV6-1 to TRBJ1-1; D unclear. The V end lost 3 bases, the J end lost 2 bases, and 10 bases lay between the germline ends. CDR1 MNHNS and CDR2 SASEGT come from the germline V gene. The CDR3 length is 14 residues. The CDR3 is CASSEFRKNTEAFF. The CDR3, as DNA: TGTGCCAGCAGTGAGTTCAGAAAAAACACTGAAGCTTTCTTT.

The chain has TRBV7-2 and TRBJ2-7; TRBD1 agrees at 9 bases. J gave up 3 bases and V 5 bases, and 5 bases lay outside the gene matches. This CDR3 is 14 amino acids long. Germline loops: CDR1 SGHTA, CDR2 FQGNSA. CDR3 residues: CASSPDRGFYEQYF. The CDR3 DNA sequence: TGTGCCAGCAGCCCCGACAGGGGGTTCTACGAGCAGTACTTC.

The rearrangement links TRBV9 to TRBJ1-1; D might be TRBD1 (6 bases). Germline V lookup: CDR1 SGDLS, CDR2 YYNGEE. CDR3 length: 15 residues. Trimming removed 0 bases at V and 6 bases at J, with 15 bases between. The CDR3: CASSVVQGPFSEAFF. CDR3 bases: TGTGCCAGCAGCGTAGTGCAGGGGCCTTTCTCTGAAGCTTTCTTT.